Sequencing of this TCR beta chain was carried out in a study of OX40 agonist ivuxolimab in advanced cancers. Background on the study: All patients had ivuxolimab intravenously every 2 weeks at 0.01 to 10 mg/kg. The study's findings and limits: Normalized expansion of T-cell clones was also low for some nonresponders. Expanded clones belonging to CD8+ T cells outnumbered, on average, those of CD4+.

Comments on this clone: Its cognate antigen is unknown.

Germline CDR1 is SGHAT and CDR2 is FQNNGV. The junction had 2 bases not matched to a gene; V was cut back by 1 base and J by 2 bases. The CDR3 loop spans 15 amino acids. Sequencing was performed with immunoSEQ multiplex PCR; in TCRdb, only in-frame clones are kept and a portion is missing. The sample holds 95,000 or so clones, 70% to 90% seen once. The genes are TRBV11-2 and TRBJ2-5, with 9 bases lining up with TRBD1. The sequenced sample was CD4+ or CD8+ T cells sorted from blood, obtained in a trial of the OX40 agonist ivuxolimab. This receptor was obtained from an adult with an advanced solid tumor such as melanoma, head and neck, liver or kidney cancer. CDR3 in DNA: TGTGCCAGCAGCTTAGCCGGACAGGGGCAAGAGACCCAGTACTTC. Protein product: CASSLAGQGQETQYF. Full variable domain (rest looked up from reference TRBV11-2 and TRBJ2-5): EAGVAQSPRYKIIEKRQSVAFWCNPISGHATLYWYQQILGQGPKLLIQFQNNGVVDDSQLPKDRFSAERLKGVDSTLKIQPAKLEDSAVYLCASSLAGQGQETQYFGPGTRLLVL.